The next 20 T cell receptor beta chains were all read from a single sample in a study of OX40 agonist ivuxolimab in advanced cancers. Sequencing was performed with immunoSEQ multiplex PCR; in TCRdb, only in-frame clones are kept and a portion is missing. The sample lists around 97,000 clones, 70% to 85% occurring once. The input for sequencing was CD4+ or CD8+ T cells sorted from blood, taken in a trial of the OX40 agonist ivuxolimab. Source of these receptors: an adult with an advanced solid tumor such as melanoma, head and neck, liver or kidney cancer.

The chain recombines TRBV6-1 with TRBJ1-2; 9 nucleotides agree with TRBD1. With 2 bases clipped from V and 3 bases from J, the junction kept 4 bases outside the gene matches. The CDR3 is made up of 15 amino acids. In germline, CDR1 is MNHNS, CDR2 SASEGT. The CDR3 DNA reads TGTGCCAGCAGTGAAATGGGACAGGGAGACTATGGCTACACCTTC. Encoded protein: CASSEMGQGDYGYTF.

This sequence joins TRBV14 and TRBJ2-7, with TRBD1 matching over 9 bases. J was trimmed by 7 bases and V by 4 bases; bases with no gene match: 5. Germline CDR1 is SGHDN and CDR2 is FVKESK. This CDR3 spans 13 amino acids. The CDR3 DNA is TGTGCCAGCAGCCTAGGACAGGGGAGAGAGCAGTACTTC. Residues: CASSLGQGREQYF. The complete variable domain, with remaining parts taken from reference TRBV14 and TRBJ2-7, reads EAGVTQFPSHSVIEKGQTVTLRCDPISGHDNLYWYRRVMGKEIKFLLHFVKESKQDESGMPNNRFLAERTGGTYSTLKVQPAELEDSGVYFCASSLGQGREQYFGPGTRLTVT.

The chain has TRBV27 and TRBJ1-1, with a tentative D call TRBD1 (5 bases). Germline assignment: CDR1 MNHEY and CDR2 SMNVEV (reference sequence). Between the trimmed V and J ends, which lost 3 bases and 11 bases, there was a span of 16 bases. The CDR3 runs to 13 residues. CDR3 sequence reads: CASSFLELDTAFF. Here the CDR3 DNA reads TGTGCCAGCAGTTTTTTGGAGCTGGACACCGCTTTCTTT.

The CDR3 loop reads CASSPTSGSSYEQYF. In nucleotides, the CDR3 is TGTGCCAGCAGCCCCACTAGCGGGAGCTCCTACGAGCAGTACTTC. J is TRBJ2-7 and V is TRBV7-9; 11 bases align to TRBD2. With V trimmed by 5 bases and J by 0 bases, 3 bases remained unmatched. Germline CDR1 and CDR2: SEHNR and FQNEAQ (reference sequence). The CDR3 is 15 amino acids.

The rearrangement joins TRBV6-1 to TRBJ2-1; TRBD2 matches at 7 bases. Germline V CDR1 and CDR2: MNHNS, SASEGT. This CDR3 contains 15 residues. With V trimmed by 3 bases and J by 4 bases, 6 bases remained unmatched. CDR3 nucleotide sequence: TGTGCCAGCAGTGACGAAGCGGGGCTTTACAATGAGCAGTTCTTC. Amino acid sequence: CASSDEAGLYNEQFF.

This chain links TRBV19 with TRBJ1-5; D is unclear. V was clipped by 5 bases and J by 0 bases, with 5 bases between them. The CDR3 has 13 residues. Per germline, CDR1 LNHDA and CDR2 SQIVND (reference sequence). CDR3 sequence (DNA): TGTGCCAGTAGTTTCAATAGCAATCAGCCCCAGCATTTT. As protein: CASSFNSNQPQHF.

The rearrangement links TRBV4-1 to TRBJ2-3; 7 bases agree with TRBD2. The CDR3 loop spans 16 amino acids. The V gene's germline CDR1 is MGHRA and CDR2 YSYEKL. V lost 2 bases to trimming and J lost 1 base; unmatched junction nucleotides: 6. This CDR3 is CASSQFWRERTDTQYF. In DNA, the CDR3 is TGCGCCAGCAGCCAATTCTGGCGGGAGCGCACAGATACGCAGTATTTT.

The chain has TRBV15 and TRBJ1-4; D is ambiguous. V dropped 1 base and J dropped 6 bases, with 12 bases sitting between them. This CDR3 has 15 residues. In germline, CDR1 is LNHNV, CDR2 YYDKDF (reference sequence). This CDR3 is CATSRGSREYEKLFF. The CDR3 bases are TGTGCCACCAGCAGAGGTAGCAGAGAGTATGAAAAACTGTTTTTT.

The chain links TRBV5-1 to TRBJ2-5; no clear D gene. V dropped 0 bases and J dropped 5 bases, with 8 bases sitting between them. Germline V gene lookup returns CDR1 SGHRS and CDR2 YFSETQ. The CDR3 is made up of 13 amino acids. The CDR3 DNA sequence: TGCGCCAGCAGCTTGGTCGTCGATGAGACCCAGTACTTC. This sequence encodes CASSLVVDETQYF.

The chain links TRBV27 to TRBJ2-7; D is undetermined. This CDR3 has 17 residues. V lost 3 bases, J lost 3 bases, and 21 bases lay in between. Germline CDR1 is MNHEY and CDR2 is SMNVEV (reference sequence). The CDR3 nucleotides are TGTGCCAGCAGTTTGAGTCGCCCGGCCGGGCTGGTCTACGAGCAGTACTTC. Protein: CASSLSRPAGLVYEQYF.

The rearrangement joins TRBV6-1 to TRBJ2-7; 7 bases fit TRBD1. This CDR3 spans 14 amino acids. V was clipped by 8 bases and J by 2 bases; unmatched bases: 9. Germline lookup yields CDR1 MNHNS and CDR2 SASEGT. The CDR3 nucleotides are TGTGCCAGCGTCCGGACAGGCCCTCCCTACGAGCAGTACTTC. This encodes CASVRTGPPYEQYF.

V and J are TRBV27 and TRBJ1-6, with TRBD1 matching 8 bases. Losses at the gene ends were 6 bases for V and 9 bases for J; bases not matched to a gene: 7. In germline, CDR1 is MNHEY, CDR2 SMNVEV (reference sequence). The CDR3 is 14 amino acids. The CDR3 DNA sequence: TGTGCCAGCAGCCTGACAGGGGAGGGTTCACCCCTCCACTTT. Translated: CASSLTGEGSPLHF.

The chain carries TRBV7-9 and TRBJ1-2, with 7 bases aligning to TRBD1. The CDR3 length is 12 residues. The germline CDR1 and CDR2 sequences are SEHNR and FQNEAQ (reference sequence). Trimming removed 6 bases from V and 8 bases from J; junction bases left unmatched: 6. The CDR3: CASSYQGGGYTF. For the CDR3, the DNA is TGTGCCAGCAGTTATCAGGGGGGAGGCTACACCTTC.

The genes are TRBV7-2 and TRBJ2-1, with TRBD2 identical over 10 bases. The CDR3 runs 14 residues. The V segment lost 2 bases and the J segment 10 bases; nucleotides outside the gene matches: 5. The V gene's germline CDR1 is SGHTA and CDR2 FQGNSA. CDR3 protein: CASSLLAGEGEQFF. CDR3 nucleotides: TGTGCCAGCAGCTTACTAGCGGGGGAGGGGGAGCAGTTCTTC.

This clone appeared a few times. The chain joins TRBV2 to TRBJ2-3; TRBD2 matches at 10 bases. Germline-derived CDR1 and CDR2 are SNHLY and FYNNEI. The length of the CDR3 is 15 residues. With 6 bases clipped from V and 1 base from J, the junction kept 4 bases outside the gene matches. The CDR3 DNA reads TGTGCCAGCAGAACCGGGACTAGCGGCACAGATACGCAGTATTTT. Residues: CASRTGTSGTDTQYF.

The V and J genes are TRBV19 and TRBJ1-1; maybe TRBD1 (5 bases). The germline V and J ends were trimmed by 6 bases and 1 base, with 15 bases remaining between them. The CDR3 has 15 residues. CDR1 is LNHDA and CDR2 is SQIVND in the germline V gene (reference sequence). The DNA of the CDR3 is TGTGCCAGTAGACACCGGGACCGGAAGAACACTGAAGCTTTCTTT. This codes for CASRHRDRKNTEAFF.

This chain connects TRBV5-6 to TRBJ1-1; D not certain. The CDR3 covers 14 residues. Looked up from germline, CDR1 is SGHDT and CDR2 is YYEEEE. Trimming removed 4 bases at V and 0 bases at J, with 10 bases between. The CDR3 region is CASSATALNTEAFF. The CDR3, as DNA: TGTGCCAGCAGCGCTACAGCCTTGAACACTGAAGCTTTCTTT.

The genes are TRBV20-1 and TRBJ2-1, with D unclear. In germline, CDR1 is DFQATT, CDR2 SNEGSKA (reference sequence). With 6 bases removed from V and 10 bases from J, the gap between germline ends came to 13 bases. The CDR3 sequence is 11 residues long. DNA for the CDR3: TGCAGTGCCCTGAAGCGAGGCGAGCAGTTCTTC. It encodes CSALKRGEQFF.

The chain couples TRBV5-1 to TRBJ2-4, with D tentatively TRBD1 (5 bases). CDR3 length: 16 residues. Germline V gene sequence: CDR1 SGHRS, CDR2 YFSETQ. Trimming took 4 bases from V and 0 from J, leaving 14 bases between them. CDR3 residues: CASSADSSLAKNIQYF. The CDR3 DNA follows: TGCGCCAGCAGCGCCGACAGCTCACTAGCCAAAAACATTCAGTACTTC.

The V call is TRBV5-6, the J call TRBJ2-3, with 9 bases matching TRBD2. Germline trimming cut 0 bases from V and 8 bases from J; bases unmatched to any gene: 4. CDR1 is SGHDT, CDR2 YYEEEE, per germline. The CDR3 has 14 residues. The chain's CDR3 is CASSLDTSGPTQYF. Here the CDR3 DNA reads TGTGCCAGCAGCTTGGATACTAGCGGGCCTACGCAGTATTTT. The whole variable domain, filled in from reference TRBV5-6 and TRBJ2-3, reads DAGVTQSPTHLIKTRGQQVTLRCSPKSGHDTVSWYQQALGQGPQFIFQYYEEEERQRGNFPDRFSGHQFPNYSSELNVNALLLGDSALYLCASSLDTSGPTQYFGPGTRLTVL.